The 23 T cell receptor beta chains presented below share a single source sample, sequenced in a study of T cells in Graves' hyperthyroidism and ophthalmopathy. Researchers amplified the TCR beta CDR3 regions from RNA transcripts. Researchers ran a first-round RT-PCR on the TCR CDR3 using the HTBI primer set. In TCRdb, the multiplex PCR reads were re-called with MiXCR into one record per CDR3 protein. The sample carries 600,000 or so distinct CDR3 sequences, about 14% recorded once. The sample comprised blood. These receptors were taken from a woman in her 50s with Graves' ophthalmopathy.

This clonotype was seen ten or more times. The J gene is TRBJ1-1, the V gene TRBV28; D unclear. The length of the CDR3 is 13 residues. Germline V gene sequence: CDR1 MDHEN, CDR2 SYDVKM. Trimming stripped 2 bases from V and 5 bases from J, with 9 bases between. CDR3 DNA: TGTGCCAGCAGTTTAGGGCAGCTTACTGAAGCTTTCTTT. Its protein is CASSLGQLTEAFF.

This clonotype was counted at least ten times. The chain carries TRBV3-1 and TRBJ1-1; TRBD1 matches 7 bases. Germline loops: CDR1 LGHDT, CDR2 YNNKEL (reference sequence). The V segment lost 2 bases and the J segment 3 bases; nucleotides outside the gene matches: 6. The CDR3 has 15 residues. CDR3 sequence (DNA): TGTGCCAGCAGCCAAACCGACAGGGAGGACACTGAAGCTTTCTTT. The encoded protein is CASSQTDREDTEAFF.

In its sample, this clonotype was seen many times. V and J are TRBV28 and TRBJ1-5; D ambiguous. This CDR3 contains 13 residues. The V end lost 8 bases, the J end lost 0 bases, and 8 bases lay between the germline ends. CDR1 MDHEN and CDR2 SYDVKM come from the germline V gene. CDR3 in amino acids: CASSRLSNQPQHF. DNA of the CDR3: TGTGCCAGCTCACGGCTTAGCAATCAGCCCCAGCATTTT.

This clonotype has a count of ten or more. The rearrangement uses TRBV5-6 and TRBJ2-7, with D perhaps TRBD2 (5 bases). This CDR3 is built from 14 residues. V was cut by 6 bases and J by 4 bases, with 17 bases left in between. The V gene's germline CDR1 is SGHDT and CDR2 YYEEEE. This CDR3 is CASTTERYGYEQYF. CDR3 DNA sequence: TGTGCCAGCACTACTGAGCGGTACGGGTACGAGCAGTACTTC.

Regarding this clonotype: A much larger clone lies a single base off, so this may be a read error. The chain recombines TRBV28 with TRBJ2-2; D may be TRBD2 (5 bases). The germline gives CDR1 MDHEN, CDR2 SYDVKM. CDR3 size: 15 residues. The germline V and J ends were trimmed by 2 bases and 6 bases, with 13 bases remaining between them. The CDR3 here is CASSLPGLNAGELFF. The CDR3 nucleotides read TGTGCCAGCAGTTTACCTGGACTTAACGCCGGGGAGCTGTTTTTT.

This clonotype was detected many times. This rearrangement joins TRBV30 to TRBJ2-4, with D unresolved. This CDR3 region has 14 residues. Germline V gives CDR1 GTSNPN, CDR2 SVGIG (reference sequence). Trimming took 0 bases from V and 4 from J, leaving 10 bases between them. In DNA form, the CDR3 reads TGTGCCTGGAGTGTATACGACGGGAAAAACATTCAGTACTTC. Encoded protein: CAWSVYDGKNIQYF. Filled out from reference TRBV30 and TRBJ2-4, the complete variable domain reads SQTIHQWPATLVQPVGSPLSLECTVEGTSNPNLYWYRQAAGRGLQLLFYSVGIGQISSEVPQNLSASRPQDRQFILSSKKLLLSDSGFYLCAWSVYDGKNIQYFGAGTRLSVL.

The chain employs TRBV6-2 or TRBV6-3 and TRBJ1-2; 7 bases line up with TRBD1. This CDR3 region has 13 residues. Trimming at V came to 5 bases and at J to 6 bases, leaving 6 bases not matched to a gene. CDR1 MNHEY and CDR2 SVGEGT come from the germline V gene. CDR3 coding DNA: TGTGCCAGCAGTATCGACAGGGCCGATGGCTACACCTTC. This sequence encodes CASSIDRADGYTF.

The gene calls are TRBV19 and TRBJ2-5; D is perhaps TRBD1 (6 bases). The length of the CDR3 is 14 residues. Germline CDR1 is LNHDA and CDR2 is SQIVND (reference sequence). V shed 2 bases and J shed 5 bases, with 12 bases lying between them. As DNA, the CDR3 is TGTGCCAGTAGTATATCAACGAGGGGGGAGACCCAGTACTTC. Its translation is CASSISTRGETQYF.

This clonotype was recorded many times. The CDR3 DNA sequence: TGCAGCGTTGGACAGACCTGGGAGGAAGCTTTCTTT. Translation gives CSVGQTWEEAFF. V is TRBV29-1 and J is TRBJ1-1; D may be TRBD1 (5 bases). The CDR3 consists of 12 residues. CDR1 is SQVTM, CDR2 ANQGSEA, per germline. The V gene lost 4 bases and the J gene lost 8 bases, with 14 bases spanning the gap.

In regard to this clonotype: A read error may produce the germline difference seen at one junction end. The rearrangement uses TRBV7-3 and TRBJ2-1; tentative D call: TRBD2 (6 bases). The CDR3 is made up of 14 amino acids. Germline V CDR1 and CDR2: SGHTA, FQGTGA. CDR3 nucleotide sequence: TGTGCCAGCAGCCTAACGGGAGCTGGGGATGAGCAGTTCTTC. Its protein is CASSLTGAGDEQFF.

This clonotype was seen repeatedly, ten times or more. The chain combines TRBV20-1 with TRBJ2-7, with TRBD2 matching 12 bases. CDR3 size: 13 residues. With 4 bases clipped from V and 5 bases from J, the junction kept 3 bases outside the gene matches. Looked up from germline, CDR1 is DFQATT and CDR2 is SNEGSKA (reference sequence). The CDR3 spells CSATRLAGDEQYF. The DNA for the CDR3 is TGCAGTGCTACCCGACTAGCGGGAGACGAGCAGTACTTC.

The chain employs TRBV3-1 and TRBJ2-3, with TRBD1 as a possible D gene (5 bases). The V end was cut by 0 bases, the J end by 1 base, with 14 bases between. The CDR3 has 17 amino acids. CDR1 and CDR2 from the germline V gene are LGHDT and YNNKEL (reference sequence). CDR3: CASSQDRGPRGTDTQYF. The CDR3 region has the DNA TGTGCCAGCAGCCAAGATCGTGGGCCCAGGGGCACAGATACGCAGTATTTT.

This clonotype was recorded only once. The germline gene is not matched at one end of the junction; a read error may be the cause. The chain joins TRBV5-1 to TRBJ2-5; 9 positions agree with TRBD1. From germline, CDR1 is SGHRS and CDR2 YFSETQ. This CDR3 has 14 amino acids. The CDR3 region has the DNA TGTGCCAGCAGCTCCGGACAGGGGCCCGAGACCCAGTACTTC. Translating it yields CASSSGQGPETQYF.

At least ten counts were recorded for this clonotype. The V gene is TRBV28, the J gene TRBJ1-1; D is undetermined. V dropped 5 bases and J dropped 2 bases, with 12 bases sitting between them. CDR1 and CDR2 from the germline V gene are MDHEN and SYDVKM. The CDR3 covers 14 residues. The CDR3 nucleotides read TGTGCCAGCAGTCCCGGACCTTCCAACACTGAAGCTTTCTTT. Protein sequence: CASSPGPSNTEAFF.

This clonotype was recorded at least ten times. The chain has TRBV3-1 and TRBJ2-2; 9 positions match TRBD2. The CDR3 has 14 residues. Germline CDR1 is LGHDT and CDR2 is YNNKEL (reference sequence). The J segment lost 6 bases and the V segment lost 1 base, leaving 0 bases of the junction unmatched. CDR3 residues: CASSQVAGAGELFF. CDR3 in DNA: TGTGCCAGCAGCCAAGTAGCGGGAGCCGGGGAGCTGTTTTTT.

In this sample, this clonotype turned up many times. This chain joins TRBV11-2 and TRBJ2-1; D call uncertain. Between the trimmed V and J ends, which lost 1 base and 9 bases, there was a span of 10 bases. Looked up from germline, CDR1 is SGHAT and CDR2 is FQNNGV. The CDR3 runs 13 residues. The CDR3 bases are TGTGCCAGCAGCTTAGCACCCCGAATTGAGCAGTTCTTC. It is translated as CASSLAPRIEQFF.

The sample holds many counts of this clonotype. The CDR3 DNA is TGCAGTGCTAGAGATCAGGACGGGGGGTCACAAGAGACCCAGTACTTC. Translating gives CSARDQDGGSQETQYF. V usage is TRBV20-1 and J usage is TRBJ2-5; 7 nucleotides line up with TRBD2. V was clipped by 0 bases and J by 2 bases; unmatched bases: 9. The CDR3 sequence is 16 residues long. The germline V gene encodes CDR1 DFQATT and CDR2 SNEGSKA (reference sequence).

Many counts were recorded for this clonotype. The V and J genes are TRBV5-5 and TRBJ2-3; D is ambiguous. CDR1 is SGHKS, CDR2 YYEKEE, per germline (reference sequence). Deletions cut 2 bases from V and 2 bases from J, with 9 bases between. The CDR3 loop spans 14 amino acids. CDR3 sequence reads: CASSFVKPTDTQYF. In DNA, the CDR3 is TGTGCCAGCAGCTTTGTGAAACCCACAGATACGCAGTATTTT.

As regards this clonotype: The junction shows a germline mismatch at one end, possibly a read error. This sequence joins TRBV14 and TRBJ2-7, with 11 bases aligning to TRBD2. The CDR3 covers 13 residues. Germline lookup yields CDR1 SGHDN and CDR2 FVKESK. The CDR3 DNA reads as TGTGCCAACAGCCAAGTGACTAGCGGGATGCAGTACTTC. Translation: CANSQVTSGMQYF.

This clonotype came up a few times. At one boundary the junction diverges from the germline segment, which might be a read error. The chain recombines TRBV7-9 with TRBJ1-2; D unclear. CDR3 length: 13 residues. The germline CDR1 and CDR2 sequences are SEHNR and FQNEAQ (reference sequence). CDR3 coding DNA: TGTGCCAGCACCTGGAATCCCAACTTTGGCTACACCTTC. As protein: CASTWNPNFGYTF. Drawing the rest from reference TRBV7-9 and TRBJ1-2, the complete variable domain is DTGVSQNPRHKITKRGQNVTFRCDPISEHNRLYWYRQTLGQGPEFLTYFQNEAQLEKSRLLSDRFSAERPKGSFSTLEIQRTEQGDSAMYLCASTWNPNFGYTFGSGTRLTVV.

The chain combines TRBV5-8 with TRBJ2-3; 13 bases are shared with TRBD2. Germline V CDR1 and CDR2: SGHTS, YDEGEE. The CDR3 length is 16 residues. After removal of 2 bases from V and 3 bases from J, the junction contained 3 bases not matched to a gene. The CDR3 region is CASSFSTSGRTDTQYF. DNA for the CDR3: TGTGCCAGCAGCTTTTCGACTAGCGGGAGGACAGATACGCAGTATTTT.

With regard to this clonotype: A much larger clone is a single base away; this may be a read error. This chain joins TRBV12-3 or TRBV12-4 and TRBJ2-7, with TRBD1 as a possible D gene (6 bases). The CDR3 is 14 amino acids. The DNA of the CDR3 is TGTGCCAGCAGTTTTAGGGGGAACTCCTACGAGCAGCACTTC. As protein: CASSFRGNSYEQHF.

The sample holds a few counts of this clonotype. The rearrangement links TRBV15 to TRBJ2-7; no clear D gene. The CDR3 totals 14 residues. Trimming shortened V by 0 bases and J by 3 bases, and 9 bases separated the two germline ends. Per germline, CDR1 LNHNV and CDR2 YYDKDF (reference sequence). This chain's CDR3 is CATSRDAAIYEQYF. The CDR3 DNA sequence: TGTGCCACCAGCAGAGATGCGGCAATCTACGAGCAGTACTTC. The variable domain in full, with the rest retrieved from reference TRBV15 and TRBJ2-7, is DAMVIQNPRYQVTQFGKPVTLSCSQTLNHNVMYWYQQKSSQAPKLLFHYYDKDFNNEADTPDNFQSRRPNTSFCFLDIRSPGLGDTAMYLCATSRDAAIYEQYFGPGTRLTVT.